The 32 T cell receptor beta chains below come from one sample, sequenced in a study of cytomegalovirus exposure and HLA in healthy donors. Primers: 60 Vbeta forward and 13 Jbeta reverse. Here immunoSEQ multiplex PCR was the method, and the copy in TCRdb shows in-frame clones only, minus some. The sample includes tens of thousands of clones, over 9% of them seen just once. Sample: PBMCs. These receptors originate from a man in his 60s in good health and CMV-seropositive.

The chain recombines TRBV5-8 with TRBJ2-7; 8 bases are shared with TRBD1. V trimming: 4 bases; J trimming: 6 bases; junction bases outside the gene matches: 12. The CDR3 is 15 residues long. Germline CDR1 is SGHTS and CDR2 is YDEGEE. CDR3 nucleotides: TGTGCCAGCAGCGTCCCCGGGACAGGAAGGCGCGAGCAGTACGTC. Its translation is CASSVPGTGRREQYV.

This chain connects TRBV5-6 to TRBJ2-4; TRBD1 aligns across 7 bases. Per the germline V gene, CDR1 is SGHDT and CDR2 is YYEEEE. V lost 4 bases, J lost 9 bases, and 7 bases stayed unmatched. This CDR3 has 13 amino acids. The CDR3 reads CASSTGQFGIQYF. For the CDR3, the DNA is TGTGCCAGCAGCACGGGACAGTTCGGCATTCAGTACTTC.

The rearrangement joins TRBV7-9 to TRBJ2-7; the D is unclear. Germline values: CDR1 SEHNR, CDR2 FQNEAQ (reference sequence). Trimming pared 1 base from V and 2 bases from J, leaving 3 bases between. The CDR3 covers 12 residues. In DNA, the CDR3 is TGTGCCAGCAGCTTAGATACCTACGAGCAGTACTTC. Translation: CASSLDTYEQYF.

The chain links TRBV29-1 to TRBJ2-1; tentative D call: TRBD2 (5 bases). V dropped 4 bases and J dropped 2 bases, with 9 bases sitting between them. This CDR3 has 13 residues. The germline CDR1 and CDR2 sequences are SQVTM and ANQGSEA. This chain's CDR3 is CSVGGVTYNEQFF. In DNA form, the CDR3 reads TGCAGCGTTGGGGGAGTAACCTACAATGAGCAGTTCTTC.

In its sample, this clone was seen many times. The J gene is TRBJ2-4, the V gene TRBV4-1, with 9 bases matching TRBD1. V shed 2 bases and J 8 bases; nucleotides not matched to a gene: 1. Germline lookup yields CDR1 MGHRA and CDR2 YSYEKL. The CDR3 length is 13 residues. CDR3 region: CASSQRQGDIQYF. CDR3 DNA sequence: TGCGCCAGCAGCCAACGACAGGGGGACATTCAGTACTTC.

The chain carries TRBV5-1 and TRBJ2-7; 9 bases match TRBD1. V lost 4 bases, J lost 5 bases, and 7 bases stayed unmatched. Germline V gene data show CDR1 as SGHRS and CDR2 as YFSETQ. The CDR3 consists of 14 residues. The DNA for the CDR3 is TGCGCCAGCAGCCCAGGGACAGGGCCCAACGAGCAGTACTTC. It is translated as CASSPGTGPNEQYF. Variable domain in full (rest from reference TRBV5-1 and TRBJ2-7): KAGVTQTPRYLIKTRGQQVTLSCSPISGHRSVSWYQQTPGQGLQFLFEYFSETQRNKGNFPGRFSGRQFSNSRSEMNVSTLELGDSALYLCASSPGTGPNEQYFGPGTRLTVT.

This chain joins TRBV5-6 and TRBJ2-3; TRBD1 agrees at 8 bases. There are 15 residues in the CDR3. V lost 0 bases to trimming and J lost 5 bases; unmatched junction nucleotides: 5. CDR1 SGHDT and CDR2 YYEEEE come from the germline V gene. This chain's CDR3 is CASSLGQGLGDTQYF. CDR3 in DNA: TGTGCCAGCAGCTTGGGACAGGGGTTAGGAGATACGCAGTATTTT.

This chain connects TRBV2 to TRBJ1-2; D may be TRBD1 (6 bases). V lost 2 bases and J 3 bases, leaving 10 bases between the germline ends. This CDR3 region has 14 residues. The germline CDR1 and CDR2 sequences are SNHLY and FYNNEI. The CDR3 spells CASSEFRTDYGYTF. In DNA, the CDR3 is TGTGCCAGCAGTGAATTTCGGACAGACTATGGCTACACCTTC.

This clone has a handful of counts. This chain links TRBV28 with TRBJ1-5; TRBD1 aligns across 10 bases. V trimming: 3 bases; J trimming: 6 bases; junction bases outside the gene matches: 8. From germline, CDR1 is MDHEN and CDR2 SYDVKM. This CDR3 contains 16 residues. The CDR3 region has the DNA TGTGCCAGCAGTTTTGACAGGGGGCCTGTGGGTCAGCCCCAGCATTTT. It specifies CASSFDRGPVGQPQHF.

In its sample, this clone was seen a few times. The chain is built from TRBV19 and TRBJ2-3; TRBD1 aligns across 7 bases. CDR3 length: 13 residues. V was clipped by 7 bases and J by 1 base; unmatched bases: 2. Germline V gene sequence: CDR1 LNHDA, CDR2 SQIVND (reference sequence). The CDR3 DNA sequence: TGTGCCAGTATGGGACAGCGCACAGATACGCAGTATTTT. It encodes CASMGQRTDTQYF.

This clone was seen a few times. The J gene is TRBJ2-7, the V gene TRBV2, with 14 bases matching TRBD2. This CDR3 is 16 amino acids long. Germline values: CDR1 SNHLY, CDR2 FYNNEI. V was pared by 6 bases and J by 7 bases, with 11 bases of the junction left unmatched. The CDR3 sequence is CASSSGLAGGVVEQYF. The DNA of the CDR3 is TGTGCCAGCAGCTCCGGACTAGCGGGAGGAGTAGTGGAGCAGTACTTC.

This clone appeared once. One end of the junction varies from germline; a read error may be responsible. V and J are TRBV28 and TRBJ1-2; D not resolved. The CDR3 contains 12 residues. The germline CDR1 and CDR2 sequences are MDHEN and SYDVKM. The DNA for the CDR3 is TGTGCCAGCACCAAACGCTGGGAGGACTACCCCTTC. Translating gives CASTKRWEDYPF.

The rearrangement links TRBV10-3 to TRBJ2-1; 11 positions agree with TRBD2. Germline CDR1 is ENHRY and CDR2 is SYGVKD. The CDR3 covers 17 residues. The V segment lost 4 bases and the J segment 3 bases; nucleotides outside the gene matches: 8. The CDR3 DNA reads TGTGCCATCAGTGCCCGGCTAGCGGGAGGTCGCTACAATGAGCAGTTCTTC. It encodes CAISARLAGGRYNEQFF.

In its sample, this clone was seen a few times. DNA of the CDR3: TGTGCCAGCAGCACCGGGACAGGGAACACTGAAGCTTTCTTT. It yields the protein CASSTGTGNTEAFF. The chain is built from TRBV7-9 and TRBJ1-1, with 8 bases that match TRBD1. The J segment lost 1 base and the V segment lost 5 bases, leaving 3 bases of the junction unmatched. The CDR3 runs to 14 residues. CDR1 and CDR2 (germline): SEHNR, FQNEAQ (reference sequence).

This clone has more than one count but fewer than ten. The V gene is TRBV2, the J gene TRBJ1-2, with 9 bases aligning to TRBD1. The CDR3 extends over 13 amino acids. After removal of 10 bases from V and 7 bases from J, the junction contained 10 bases not matched to a gene. CDR1 and CDR2 (germline): SNHLY, FYNNEI. CDR3: CANPGGQGTGYTF. As DNA, the CDR3 is TGTGCCAACCCCGGCGGACAGGGGACTGGCTACACCTTC.

This clone was counted only a few times. The V gene is TRBV20-1, the J gene TRBJ1-2; D unclear. CDR3 length: 10 residues. The germline V gene encodes CDR1 DFQATT and CDR2 SNEGSKA (reference sequence). V was cut by 6 bases and J by 8 bases, with 10 bases left in between. The CDR3 sequence is CSAPSQGYTF. The CDR3 nucleotides are TGCAGTGCCCCCTCCCAGGGCTACACCTTC.

The V and J genes are TRBV2 and TRBJ2-2, with D hard to call. The CDR3 runs to 14 residues. Germline CDR1 reads SNHLY; CDR2 reads FYNNEI. V shed 5 bases and J shed 2 bases, with 9 bases lying between them. The DNA of the CDR3 is TGTGCCAGCAGTCATGAACATAACACCGGGGAGCTGTTTTTT. Amino acids: CASSHEHNTGELFF.

This clone was seen a few times. The chain couples TRBV5-1 to TRBJ2-1; 11 bases map to TRBD2. The germline V gene has CDR1 SGHRS and CDR2 YFSETQ. The CDR3 runs to 18 residues. The J segment lost 4 bases and the V segment lost 2 bases, leaving 11 bases of the junction unmatched. The CDR3 loop is CASSLRTSGSSTYNEQFF. As DNA, the CDR3 is TGCGCCAGCAGCTTAAGAACTAGCGGGAGCTCGACGTACAATGAGCAGTTCTTC.

The rearrangement links TRBV30 to TRBJ2-2, with 7 bases identical to TRBD2. CDR3 length equals 15 residues. Germline assignment: CDR1 GTSNPN and CDR2 SVGIG (reference sequence). The CDR3 sequence: CVSEDGGTDTGELFF. In DNA form, the CDR3 reads TGTGTTTCGGAAGACGGGGGGACGGACACCGGGGAGCTGTTTTTT.

This rearrangement joins TRBV15 to TRBJ2-1, with 7 bases matching TRBD2. Germline V CDR1 and CDR2: LNHNV, YYDKDF (reference sequence). The CDR3 is made up of 16 amino acids. V lost 3 bases, J lost 4 bases, and 9 bases stayed unmatched. The CDR3 sequence: CATSSGAGRGYNEQFF. The DNA of the CDR3 is TGTGCCACCAGCAGCGGAGCGGGACGAGGATACAATGAGCAGTTCTTC.

This clone showed up just a few times. CDR3 region: CASSYPGGPGEQYF. DNA for the CDR3: TGTGCCAGCAGTTACCCGGGAGGTCCGGGAGAGCAGTACTTC. This chain links TRBV6-5 with TRBJ2-5; 7 nucleotides match TRBD2. Germline V CDR1 and CDR2: MNHEY, SVGAGI. The ends lost 2 bases at V and 11 bases at J; junction bases unmatched: 11. This CDR3 contains 14 residues.

A remark on this clone: A read error may produce the germline difference seen at one junction end. Other DNA sequences in the same sample also yield this CDR3. V gene TRBV10-2 combines with J gene TRBJ1-6; TRBD1 aligns across 7 bases. The CDR3 extends over 14 amino acids. CDR1 and CDR2 (germline): WSHSY, SAAADI. CDR3 in amino acids: CASRRDSGNSPLHF. The CDR3 DNA is TGCGCTAGCAGGAGGGACAGCGGAAATTCACCCCTCCACTTT.

This clone was seen a few times. The chain has TRBV6-1 and TRBJ1-3; a possible D gene is TRBD1 (5 bases). The germline gives CDR1 MNHNS, CDR2 SASEGT. The CDR3 consists of 17 residues. The V gene lost 2 bases and the J gene lost 1 base, with 15 bases spanning the gap. The CDR3 DNA reads as TGTGCCAGCAGTGAATCCTCAGGGATTTTGTCTGGAAACACCATATATTTT. This encodes CASSESSGILSGNTIYF.

The chain carries TRBV15 and TRBJ1-1, with a possible D match to TRBD1 (5 bases). The V end was cut by 3 bases, the J end by 0 bases, with 11 bases between. This CDR3 contains 15 residues. Germline assignment: CDR1 LNHNV and CDR2 YYDKDF (reference sequence). Here the CDR3 DNA reads TGTGCCACCAGCAGGGAAACAGGAATGAACACTGAAGCTTTCTTT. Amino acid sequence: CATSRETGMNTEAFF.

This clone has only a few counts. This chain links TRBV30 with TRBJ2-2; 11 positions agree with TRBD2. CDR1 and CDR2 from the germline V gene are GTSNPN and SVGIG (reference sequence). CDR3 length: 17 amino acids. The junction had 9 bases not matched to a gene; V was cut back by 2 bases and J by 4 bases. The DNA for the CDR3 is TGTGCCTGGAGTAGGGGACTAGCGGATTTCAGCACCGGGGAGCTGTTTTTT. Protein: CAWSRGLADFSTGELFF.

This chain connects TRBV4-2 to TRBJ2-5; D not resolved. Germline V gene sequence: CDR1 LGHNA, CDR2 YNFKEQ. This CDR3 region has 13 residues. Trimming removed 3 bases at V and 5 bases at J, with 10 bases between. The CDR3 reads CASSQATSETQYF. Written as DNA, the CDR3 is TGTGCCAGCAGCCAGGCCACCTCGGAGACCCAGTACTTC.

In this sample, this clone turned up a few times. One end of the junction does not line up with germline, which may come from a read error. The chain employs TRBV18 and TRBJ1-1; perhaps TRBD1 as D (5 bases). Germline V lookup: CDR1 KGHSH, CDR2 LQKENI. The CDR3 runs to 15 residues. The CDR3 protein is CASSPPGGTDTEAFF. CDR3 DNA: TGTGCCAGCTCCCCACCCGGAGGGACGGACACTGAAGCTTTCTTT.

This clone has more than one count but fewer than ten. CDR3 protein: CASSSPSGREVYNEQFF. CDR3 nucleotide sequence: TGTGCCAGCAGTTCCCCCTCCGGGAGGGAGGTCTACAATGAGCAGTTCTTC. This rearrangement joins TRBV28 to TRBJ2-1, with TRBD2 identical over 8 bases. The junction had 11 bases not matched to a gene; V was cut back by 4 bases and J by 3 bases. The CDR3 consists of 17 residues. Per germline, CDR1 MDHEN and CDR2 SYDVKM.

This clone was picked up a small number of times. J is TRBJ2-5 and V is TRBV5-6; 14 bases map to TRBD2. The J call could be wrong; TRBJ2-7 is a better fit for the DNA end. The CDR3 totals 17 residues. CDR1 SGHDT and CDR2 YYEEEE come from the germline V gene. CDR3 bases: TGTGCCAGCAGGCCTGGGACTAGCGGGAGACCTCCCTACGAGCAGTACTTC. It specifies CASRPGTSGRPPYEQYF.

This clone was counted only a few times. The rearrangement joins TRBV5-1 to TRBJ1-1, with 11 bases matching TRBD1. The germline gives CDR1 SGHRS, CDR2 YFSETQ. V lost 0 bases and J lost 3; bases outside the gene matches: 10. The CDR3 spans 18 residues. Written as DNA, the CDR3 is TGCGCCAGCAGCTTGGCGTGGGAGGACAGGGGGCGCGACACTGAAGCTTTCTTT. Encoded protein: CASSLAWEDRGRDTEAFF.

This clone showed up just a few times. The gene calls are TRBV7-9 and TRBJ2-1, with 12 bases that match TRBD2. The germline CDR1 and CDR2 sequences are SEHNR and FQNEAQ (reference sequence). CDR3 length: 16 amino acids. V lost 3 bases, J lost 6 bases, and 6 bases stayed unmatched. For the CDR3, the DNA is TGTGCCAGCAGCTTGATAACTAGCGGGAGGCTCAATGAGCAGTTCTTC. Amino acid sequence: CASSLITSGRLNEQFF.

The sample holds a few counts of this clone. This sequence joins TRBV6-5 and TRBJ1-6, with TRBD1 as a possible D gene (6 bases). The CDR3 loop spans 16 amino acids. V gave up 2 bases and J gave up 9 bases, with 17 bases separating them. Germline CDR1 reads MNHEY; CDR2 reads SVGAGI. CDR3 sequence reads: CASSYTGPPAISPLHF. DNA for the CDR3: TGTGCCAGCAGTTACACAGGGCCCCCGGCCATTTCACCCCTCCACTTT.